This T cell receptor beta chain was observed in a study of T-cell reconstitution after alpha-beta-depleted transplantation in children. V was cut by 0 bases and J by 2 bases, with 14 bases left in between. Germline loops: CDR1 DFQATT, CDR2 SNEGSKA (reference sequence). The CDR3 length is 15 residues. Study-wide findings and caveats: When one year had passed after transplant, most T-cell counts and diversity came from newly produced T cells. Reportedly, alpha-beta T cells present about two months post-transplant originated from several hundred expanded clones of graft origin. Surviving recipient T cells and intrathymic progenitors accounted for some patients' high TCRbeta diversity at day 60.

Using unique molecular identifiers, the investigators prepared the TCRbeta library. Via MiXCR, TCRdb re-called the PCR reads, giving one row per CDR3 protein. The sample lists about 90,000 distinct CDR3 sequences, 15% to 19% occurring once. Concerning this clonotype: Its cognate antigen is unknown.

The clonotype was recovered from a male patient between 2 and 9 years old who had a stem cell transplant for acute lymphoblastic leukemia, so the T cells may come from the graft donor. The V gene is TRBV20-1, the J gene TRBJ2-7, with D tentatively TRBD1 (6 bases). The source material was PBMCs, mostly from graft donor cells, sampled 180 days after TCRalphabeta/CD19-depleted stem cell transplant. For the CDR3, the DNA is TGCAGTGCTAGAGATCTTGGGCAGGGGACCTACGAGCAGTACTTC. Residues: CSARDLGQGTYEQYF.